The present TCR beta chain was sequenced within a study of blood T cell repertoires in COVID-19. Study as a whole: PBMCs, B-cell-depleted T cells, or T cells provided the cDNA or gDNA that made up the material.

Participants were aged about 18 to 90 years, lived in 25 or so US areas, and enrolled virtually. Either two negative PCRs, clearance, or symptom resolution qualified Cohort 3 donors as recovered. As processed by the authors: Reference gene primer amplification gave estimated nucleated cell counts. Data came from immunoSEQ multiplex PCR; TCRdb stores just in-frame clones and leaves some out. V and J calls and clone size are as listed in that table; D and trimming were resolved from the DNA. The sample holds about 310,000 clones, 87% seen once. In germline, CDR1 is LNHNV, CDR2 YYDKDF (reference sequence). This CDR3 has 14 amino acids. V dropped 1 base and J dropped 5 bases, with 11 bases sitting between them.

What was sequenced was PBMCs or T cells enriched from blood (not recorded which). This receptor was obtained from a woman between 18 and 29 years old who had recovered from COVID-19. J is TRBJ1-2 and V is TRBV15; D ambiguous. The CDR3 sequence is CATSRATPVYGYTF. The CDR3 DNA reads as TGTGCCACCAGCAGAGCCACGCCGGTATATGGCTACACCTTC.